A single TCR beta chain is shown here with its context. Original processing notes: How many nucleated cells were present was estimated from reference gene primer amplification. TCRdb's copy holds only in-frame clones and misses some; the assay was immunoSEQ multiplex PCR. V and J calls and clone size are copied from that table; D and trimming were computed from the DNA. The data hold 150,000 to 200,000 clones, with nearly 90% observed a single time. This record belongs to a study of blood T cell repertoires in COVID-19. The CDR3 is made up of 16 amino acids. Trimming took off 4 bases at V and 4 bases at J, with 16 bases between the two ends. Looked up from germline, CDR1 is MNHEY and CDR2 is SVGAGI.

The sequenced material came from PBMCs or T cells enriched from blood (not recorded which). The sequence came from a woman between 40 and 55 years old with acute COVID-19. V gene TRBV6-5 combines with J gene TRBJ2-2, with D possibly matching TRBD1 (6 bases). CDR3 DNA: TGTGCCAGCAGTTTAGGGAAGGGGGTTTCCACCGGGGAGCTGTTTTTT. Its translation is CASSLGKGVSTGELFF.